The 8 T cell receptor beta chains below all came from one sample that was sequenced in a study of CD8 T cells in Susac syndrome. cDNA came from about 0.46 to 1 ug RNA primed by random hexamers. One entry per CDR3 protein, called by TCRdb with MiXCR from the immunoSEQ multiplex PCR reads. The sample consists of 160,000 or so distinct CDR3 sequences, about 94% of them appearing once. The source material was CD4+ T cells from PBMCs. These receptors were taken from a human donor in good health.

This chain uses TRBV6-2 or TRBV6-3 with TRBJ2-2; D not certain. CDR1 and CDR2 from the germline V gene are MNHEY and SVGEGT. V lost 4 bases and J lost 5, with 20 bases in between. This CDR3 contains 17 residues. CDR3 region: CASSSKNVLVVTGELFF. CDR3 nucleotide sequence: TGTGCCAGCAGTTCCAAGAACGTCCTAGTCGTTACCGGGGAGCTGTTTTTT.

CDR3 sequence: CASTSEGGLGYGYTF. The CDR3 DNA is TGTGCCAGCACCTCGGAAGGGGGGCTCGGCTATGGCTACACCTTC. The chain couples TRBV2 to TRBJ1-2, with a possible D match to TRBD1 (6 bases). Germline V gene data show CDR1 as SNHLY and CDR2 as FYNNEI. Trimming stripped 7 bases from V and 4 bases from J, with 19 bases between. The CDR3 covers 15 residues.

This chain links TRBV5-1 with TRBJ2-1, with TRBD1 identical over 8 bases. V dropped 0 bases and J dropped 2; count of bases not matched to a gene: 4. The CDR3 extends over 16 amino acids. Per germline, CDR1 SGHRS and CDR2 YFSETQ. DNA for the CDR3: TGCGCCAGCAGCTTGGAGGGACAGGACACCTACAATGAGCAGTTCTTC. Amino acid sequence: CASSLEGQDTYNEQFF.

The chain has TRBV12-3 or TRBV12-4 and TRBJ1-2; a possible D gene is TRBD1 (6 bases). The V and J ends lost 6 bases and 2 bases respectively, with 10 bases between them. The CDR3 length is 13 residues. The CDR3 sequence is CASRPGHNYGYTF. Here the CDR3 DNA reads TGTGCCAGCAGACCGGGACACAACTATGGCTACACCTTC.

This rearrangement joins TRBV3-1 to TRBJ2-2, with D tentatively TRBD2 (5 bases). Germline V gives CDR1 LGHDT, CDR2 YNNKEL (reference sequence). The CDR3 loop spans 16 amino acids. V was trimmed by 2 bases and J by 2 bases, leaving 12 bases between them. The CDR3 DNA follows: TGTGCCAGCAGCCAACCAGGACTTGTCAACACCGGGGAGCTGTTTTTT. Protein sequence: CASSQPGLVNTGELFF.

The rearrangement joins TRBV7-8 to TRBJ2-1; 9 bases map to TRBD1. Germline CDR1 is SGHVS and CDR2 is FQNEAQ. Losses at the gene ends were 6 bases for V and 10 bases for J; bases not matched to a gene: 10. The CDR3 has 14 amino acids. The CDR3 DNA sequence: TGTGCCAGCAGACCCCGGGACAGGGTCTTAGAGCAGTTCTTC. Amino acids: CASRPRDRVLEQFF.

The genes are TRBV1 and TRBJ1-6. TRBV1 is deemed a pseudogene. The CDR3 is 14 residues long. The CDR3 here is CTSSLGREGSPLHF. Here the CDR3 DNA reads TGCACCAGCAGCCTAGGCAGGGAGGGTTCACCCCTCCACTTT.

This chain links TRBV2 with TRBJ1-1; D is uncertain. Germline loops: CDR1 SNHLY, CDR2 FYNNEI. Trimming shortened V by 1 base and J by 11 bases, and 14 bases separated the two germline ends. The CDR3 is 13 amino acids. The CDR3: CASSEERLRHAFF. The CDR3 bases are TGTGCCAGCAGTGAAGAGAGACTAAGGCATGCTTTCTTT. Combining the CDR3 with reference TRBV2 and TRBJ1-1 gives the whole variable domain EPEVTQTPSHQVTQMGQEVILRCVPISNHLYFYWYRQILGQKVEFLVSFYNNEISEKSEIFDDQFSVERPDGSNFTLKIRSTKLEDSAMYFCASSEERLRHAFFGQGTRLTVV.